There are a few counts of the clone carrying this T cell receptor beta chain. The antigen remains unidentified. The entry originates in a study of T-cell memory formation after mild COVID-19. Germline CDR1 is SQVTM and CDR2 is ANQGSEA. This CDR3 region has 14 residues. V was cut by 0 bases and J by 1 base, with 9 bases left in between. A single record per CDR3 protein comes from TCRdb applying MiXCR to the 5' RACE reads. The sample has fewer than 350,000 distinct CDR3 sequences, approximately 8.4% seen once; the top ten hold less than 25%. Findings of the study overall: Clones that got smaller from day 15 to 85 had even CD4/CD8, while clones growing later tipped toward CD4+. CD8+ contracting clones occupied EMRA, while CD4+ ones occupied mainly CM and EM. A subset of responding clones appeared in pre-infection memory, suggesting cross-reactive memory joined. In second-wave clones peaking day 37, SARS-CoV-2 specificity remained unconfirmed.

V usage is TRBV29-1 and J usage is TRBJ2-5; D gene unclear. What was sequenced was PBMCs or a T cell subset sorted from them (not recorded which). The source of this sequence is a man between 18 and 29 years old who had mild COVID-19 (a few samples of this study predate the infection). Cell type and time point are not known. Written as DNA, the CDR3 is TGCAGCGTTGAAGATCTAAGCATCCAAGAGACCCAGTACTTC. It codes for CSVEDLSIQETQYF.